Below, 26 T cell receptor beta chains from the same sample are listed, as sequenced in a study of radiotherapy plus CTLA-4 blockade in lung cancer. Generated by immunoSEQ multiplex PCR, the TCRdb table keeps only in-frame clones and is missing some. The table lists over 85,000 clones, approximately 74% of them singletons. This specimen was peripheral blood, taken from a patient treated with radiotherapy plus ipilimumab. These receptors came from a human donor with non-small cell lung cancer who had a partial response to radiotherapy plus ipilimumab. Some clones in this sample may be carry-over from other donors' samples.

The chain recombines TRBV4-3 with TRBJ2-5; no definite D call. V lost 0 bases, J lost 2 bases, and 10 bases lay in between. CDR3 length: 15 amino acids. In germline, CDR1 is LGHNA, CDR2 YSLEER. CDR3 DNA: TGCGCCAGCAGCCAAGATGTAAACAGACAAGAGACCCAGTACTTC. It is translated as CASSQDVNRQETQYF.

A few counts support this clone. The rearrangement links TRBV28 to TRBJ2-4; the D gene is possibly TRBD1 (5 bases). The length of the CDR3 is 15 residues. Germline values: CDR1 MDHEN, CDR2 SYDVKM. V was trimmed by 3 bases and J by 0 bases, leaving 9 bases between them. The CDR3: CASSFLQEAKNIQYF. The CDR3, as DNA: TGTGCCAGCAGTTTCCTACAGGAAGCCAAAAACATTCAGTACTTC.

The chain couples TRBV29-1 to TRBJ2-5, with D possibly being TRBD1 (6 bases). The J call may not be correct, given that the DNA end is closer to TRBJ2-7. Germline CDR1 is SQVTM and CDR2 is ANQGSEA. The CDR3 is 16 residues long. Written as DNA, the CDR3 is TGCAGCGTTTTGAGGGCTGGTAGAGGGGGCTCCTACGAGCAGTACTTC. Translation gives CSVLRAGRGGSYEQYF.

The V call is TRBV5-6, the J call TRBJ1-5; possibly TRBD1 for D (5 bases). The CDR3 has 13 amino acids. V was cut by 3 bases and J by 2 bases, with 6 bases left in between. CDR1 is SGHDT, CDR2 YYEEEE, per germline. The CDR3 loop reads CASSSGRNQPQHF. CDR3 sequence (DNA): TGTGCCAGCAGCTCAGGGCGCAATCAGCCCCAGCATTTT.

Regarding this clone: Germline and junction disagree at one end, which may indicate a read error. The chain has TRBV5-5 and TRBJ2-1; D is perhaps TRBD2 (6 bases). Germline lookup yields CDR1 SGHKS and CDR2 YYEKEE (reference sequence). This CDR3 contains 15 residues. CDR3 amino acids: CASSLRDSSHNEQFF. CDR3 in DNA: TGTGCCAGCAGCTTGCGGGACTCCTCCCACAATGAGCAGTTCTTC.

This clone turned up a few times. One end of the junction varies from germline; a read error may be responsible. The chain uses TRBV2 and TRBJ2-1; 9 bases fit TRBD2. CDR3 length: 17 amino acids. Germline loops: CDR1 SNHLY, CDR2 FYNNEI. The CDR3 spells CASSEVLAGSSNNEQFF. The DNA for the CDR3 is TGTGCCAGCAGTGAAGTGCTAGCGGGATCCTCCAACAATGAGCAGTTCTTC.

The gene calls are TRBV6-1 and TRBJ1-2; D gene uncertain. Germline V gene lookup returns CDR1 MNHNS and CDR2 SASEGT. The length of the CDR3 is 12 residues. V was trimmed by 5 bases and J by 7 bases, leaving 11 bases between them. CDR3 DNA sequence: TGTGCCAGCAGTTCATGGCTGTCTGGCTACACCTTC. Amino acids: CASSSWLSGYTF.

This clone was counted only a few times. The chain is built from TRBV4-1 and TRBJ2-2, with 9 bases lining up with TRBD2. Germline V gives CDR1 MGHRA, CDR2 YSYEKL. The CDR3 loop spans 18 amino acids. Trimming took 1 base from V and 4 from J; bases not matched to a gene: 10. The chain's CDR3 is CASSQALAGDLGTGELFF. In DNA, the CDR3 is TGCGCCAGCAGCCAAGCATTAGCGGGAGATCTAGGCACCGGGGAGCTGTTTTTT.

The V and J genes are TRBV2 and TRBJ1-3, with D perhaps TRBD1 (5 bases). This CDR3 has 13 residues. Per germline, CDR1 SNHLY and CDR2 FYNNEI. Trimming shortened V by 10 bases and J by 3 bases, and 13 bases separated the two germline ends. CDR3 in DNA: TGTGCCACCGCTGCGGGGCTTGGAAACACCATATATTTT. The encoded protein is CATAAGLGNTIYF.

This chain connects TRBV18 to TRBJ2-1; TRBD1 agrees at 9 bases. V trimming: 4 bases; J trimming: 0 bases; junction bases outside the gene matches: 7. The germline V gene has CDR1 KGHSH and CDR2 LQKENI. The CDR3 is 17 amino acids. The DNA of the CDR3 is TGTGCCAGCTCACACGCGACAGGGGGAGGCTCCTACAATGAGCAGTTCTTC. Amino acids: CASSHATGGGSYNEQFF.

The chain is built from TRBV7-2 and TRBJ1-5; tentatively, D is TRBD1 (6 bases). This CDR3 is built from 13 residues. Germline V gene data show CDR1 as SGHTA and CDR2 as FQGNSA. V lost 5 bases to trimming and J lost 5 bases, with 10 bases between them. CDR3 sequence: CASSLNRDQPQHF. The CDR3 DNA sequence: TGTGCCAGCAGCCTAAACAGGGATCAGCCCCAGCATTTT.

This clone came up many times. The V call is TRBV18, the J call TRBJ2-7, with TRBD2 matching over 10 bases. The CDR3 totals 15 residues. Germline V lookup: CDR1 KGHSH, CDR2 LQKENI. V gave up 1 base and J gave up 2 bases; unmatched junction bases: 2. In DNA form, the CDR3 reads TGTGCCAGCTCACCACGGACTAGCGGCGCCTACGAGCAGTACTTC. As protein: CASSPRTSGAYEQYF.

The rearrangement joins TRBV6-5 to TRBJ2-5, with 7 bases identical to TRBD2. CDR3 size: 15 residues. Germline lookup yields CDR1 MNHEY and CDR2 SVGAGI. With V trimmed by 2 bases and J by 4 bases, 7 bases remained unmatched. This CDR3 reads CASSYNAGAGETQYF. The CDR3 nucleotides read TGTGCCAGCAGTTACAACGCGGGAGCGGGAGAGACCCAGTACTTC.

The chain couples TRBV5-1 to TRBJ2-6, with D unresolved. This CDR3 contains 15 residues. The ends were cut back, 4 bases at V and 0 bases at J, with 8 bases in the middle. CDR1 is SGHRS and CDR2 is YFSETQ in the germline V gene. CDR3 DNA sequence: TGCGCCAGCAGCCTGGGCAGCTCTGGGGCCAACGTCCTGACTTTC. Translated: CASSLGSSGANVLTF.

The CDR3 nucleotides are TGTGCCAGCAGCCCGGGACAAAGCTCCTACGAGCAGTACTTC. It encodes CASSPGQSSYEQYF. The V gene is TRBV7-9, the J gene TRBJ2-7, with D possibly TRBD1 on 6 matching bases. This CDR3 has 14 residues. Germline V gives CDR1 SEHNR, CDR2 FQNEAQ (reference sequence). V dropped 5 bases and J dropped 0 bases, with 11 bases sitting between them. Drawing the rest from reference TRBV7-9 and TRBJ2-7, the complete variable domain is DTGVSQNPRHKITKRGQNVTFRCDPISEHNRLYWYRQTLGQGPEFLTYFQNEAQLEKSRLLSDRFSAERPKGSFSTLEIQRTEQGDSAMYLCASSPGQSSYEQYFGPGTRLTVT.

The chain employs TRBV30 and TRBJ1-5, with D possibly matching TRBD1 (5 bases). CDR1 and CDR2 (germline): GTSNPN, SVGIG (reference sequence). V was trimmed by 3 bases and J by 7 bases, leaving 16 bases between them. This CDR3 has 14 residues. CDR3 bases: TGTGCCTGGAGCCCCAACTGGGGGGGGCAGCCCCAGCATTTT. This gives the protein CAWSPNWGGQPQHF.

The J gene is TRBJ2-2, the V gene TRBV4-3, with unresolved D. Looked up from germline, CDR1 is LGHNA and CDR2 is YSLEER. Deletions cut 3 bases from V and 6 bases from J, with 5 bases between. This CDR3 contains 12 residues. The CDR3 loop reads CASSQRAGELFF. Written as DNA, the CDR3 is TGCGCCAGCAGCCAGCGAGCCGGGGAGCTGTTTTTT.

This clone was recorded once. The chain uses TRBV5-4 and TRBJ1-6, with 8 positions matching TRBD1. The CDR3 totals 16 residues. J lost 2 bases, V lost 4 bases, and 5 bases had no gene match. CDR1 is SGHNT, CDR2 YYREEE, per germline (reference sequence). The CDR3 DNA sequence: TGTGCCAGCAGCCACGGACAGGGCGCCTATAATTCACCCCTCCACTTT. Encoded protein: CASSHGQGAYNSPLHF.

This clone has a single count. The rearrangement links TRBV6-5 to TRBJ2-1; TRBD1 aligns across 8 bases. Germline assignment: CDR1 MNHEY and CDR2 SVGAGI. V lost 6 bases to trimming and J lost 10 bases; unmatched junction nucleotides: 14. The CDR3 is made up of 15 amino acids. CDR3 DNA sequence: TGTGCCAGCAGCCGAACTCAGGGGGCCCGGGGGGAGCAGTTCTTC. Its translation is CASSRTQGARGEQFF.

V and J are TRBV5-8 and TRBJ2-5, with 8 bases fitting TRBD2. The J call may be mistaken, given a closer DNA end match to TRBJ2-7. The CDR3 covers 16 residues. Germline V gives CDR1 SGHTS, CDR2 YDEGEE. The CDR3 bases are TGTGCCAGCAGGCTCTGGGGAGCGGGGGATTCCTACGAGCAGTACTTC. It specifies CASRLWGAGDSYEQYF.

The rearrangement joins TRBV11-2 to TRBJ2-2; TRBD2 matches at 10 bases. This CDR3 comprises 20 residues. From germline, CDR1 is SGHAT and CDR2 FQNNGV. The trim removed 0 bases at V and 8 bases at J, leaving 18 bases unmatched. CDR3 in amino acids: CASSLESPHSLAGRSGELFF. As DNA, the CDR3 is TGTGCCAGCAGCTTAGAATCCCCCCATTCACTAGCGGGGCGGTCTGGGGAGCTGTTTTTT.

This chain uses TRBV18 with TRBJ1-4, with 8 bases matching TRBD1. The CDR3 spans 16 residues. V dropped 1 base and J dropped 4; count of bases not matched to a gene: 5. CDR1 is KGHSH and CDR2 is LQKENI in the germline V gene. The CDR3 sequence: CASSPRRGQGNEKLFF. CDR3 DNA sequence: TGTGCCAGCTCACCACGCAGGGGGCAGGGTAATGAAAAACTGTTTTTT.

The chain couples TRBV19 to TRBJ2-3; TRBD2 matches 15 bases. CDR1 and CDR2 from the germline V gene are LNHDA and SQIVND (reference sequence). The CDR3 has 15 amino acids. Trimming removed 8 bases from V and 8 bases from J; junction bases left unmatched: 8. Here the CDR3 reads CASSLGLAGGSTQYF. CDR3 in DNA: TGTGCCAGTTCTCTTGGACTAGCGGGGGGGAGTACGCAGTATTTT.

The chain uses TRBV10-2 and TRBJ2-7, with 9 positions matching TRBD2. Germline values: CDR1 WSHSY, CDR2 SAAADI. CDR3 length equals 14 residues. Germline trimming cut 6 bases from V and 2 bases from J; bases unmatched to any gene: 5. The CDR3 DNA sequence: TGCGCCAGCAGGACTAGCGGAGCCGCCTACGAGCAGTACTTC. Its protein product is CASRTSGAAYEQYF.

This clone was recorded only once. The chain employs TRBV7-6 and TRBJ1-2, with D unresolved. Germline CDR1 reads SGHVS; CDR2 reads FNYEAQ. Trimming pared 5 bases from V and 1 base from J, leaving 11 bases between. This CDR3 region has 14 residues. The CDR3 spells CASSPTPDNYGYTF. In nucleotides, the CDR3 is TGTGCCAGCAGCCCTACGCCCGATAACTATGGCTACACCTTC.

This clone turned up a few times. CDR3 nucleotides: TGTGCCAGCAGCGTAGGGGGCTTCGGTAACTACTACGAGCAGTACTTC. This translates into CASSVGGFGNYYEQYF. The chain is built from TRBV9 and TRBJ2-7; weak D call: TRBD1 (5 bases). CDR3 size: 16 residues. V lost 0 bases, J lost 3 bases, and 16 bases lay in between. CDR1 is SGDLS, CDR2 YYNGEE, per germline.